The present T cell receptor beta chain was sequenced within a study of T cells expressing NK-cell markers (TCRdb year 2020). With respect to the entire study: TCR beta-chain repertoires were profiled in sorted CD3+CD56+NKG2C+, CD3+CD56+NKG2C- and CD3+CD56-NKG2C+ T-cell subsets from about 8 donors. Randomly selected healthy volunteers, three men and five women, were used as the eight sequenced donors. Among the eight sequenced donors, only one was HCMV-seronegative, while the other seven were HCMV-seropositive. Illumina HiSeq 2000/2500, MiSeq or NextSeq was used to sequence libraries as 2 x 150 bp reads. Study-wide conclusions, independent of this receptor: In more than 5 donors, the dominant CD3+CD56+NKG2C+ clonotypes were found to rank among the top 10 CD8+ clonotypes and to make up 1.0-7.0% of CD8+ T cells. Whether the expanded NKG2C-expressing T cell clones were specific for HCMV antigens was left unclear. Those dominant clonotypes were again the most abundant among CD3+CD56-NKG2C+ cells in a handful of donors, at about 25-65%.

The germline V gene supplies CDR1 LGHNA and CDR2 YNFKEQ. The CDR3 sequence holds 16 residues, the cysteine and phenylalanine included. The nucleotide record is missing. The instrument given in TCRdb is Illumina HiSeq 2000. TCR beta cDNA libraries were prepared using 5'RACE template switching, which introduced a universal primer site and unique molecular identifiers. cDNA synthesis was primed from the TCR beta constant segment, followed by two successive PCR amplification steps. In the source study's methods: MIGEC handled demultiplexing of the reads and grouping by UMI, while MiTCR was used to assemble and quantify clonotypes. To remove erroneous sequences, TCR cDNA sequences were retained only when supported by two or more reads. The tcR package was used for downstream repertoire analysis, with clonotypes matched between fractions based on CDR3 nucleotide sequence plus V segment. VDJmatch was used to annotate antigen specificity against VDJdb, with one amino acid substitution in CDR3 allowed. TCRdb reprocessed the reads, so every CDR3 protein sequence counts as one entry and DNA is not shown. V and J calls and clone size were set by TCRdb, not the authors. The table held for this sample gives about 550,000 distinct CDR3 sequences. The top ten clonotypes cover around 3.3% of the sample.

On this clonotype itself: No antigen is known for it.

HCMV-specific IgG was detected in serum with a commercial ELISA kit to determine HCMV serostatus. Ficoll density gradient centrifugation was used to isolate peripheral blood mononuclear cells from blood. The TCR originated in a man between 18 and 29 years old in good health. Donor details come from another sample of the same person, matched by shared clones. The V gene is TRBV4-2 and the J gene is TRBJ2-7; the TRBD2 assignment by TCRdb is unverifiable without DNA. The sequenced sample consisted of blood T cells: a sorted CD56 or NKG2C T cell subset, CD4+ or CD8+ T cells, or bulk PBMC T cells (not recorded which). Here the CDR3 is given as CASSQVVGTRGYEQYF.